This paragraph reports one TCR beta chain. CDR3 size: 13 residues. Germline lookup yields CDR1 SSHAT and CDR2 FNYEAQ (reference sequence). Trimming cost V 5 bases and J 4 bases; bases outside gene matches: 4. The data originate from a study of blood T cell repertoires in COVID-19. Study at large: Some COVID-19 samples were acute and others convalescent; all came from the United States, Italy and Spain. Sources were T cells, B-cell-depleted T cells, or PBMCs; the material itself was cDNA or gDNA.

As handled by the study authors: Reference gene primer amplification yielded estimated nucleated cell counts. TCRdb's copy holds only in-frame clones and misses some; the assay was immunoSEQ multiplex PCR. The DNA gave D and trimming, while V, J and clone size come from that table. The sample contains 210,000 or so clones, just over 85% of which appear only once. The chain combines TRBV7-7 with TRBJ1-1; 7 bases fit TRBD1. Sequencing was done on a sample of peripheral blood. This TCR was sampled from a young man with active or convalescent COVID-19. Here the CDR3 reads CASSRDRGTEAFF. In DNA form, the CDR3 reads TGTGCCAGCAGCCGGGACAGAGGCACTGAAGCTTTCTTT.